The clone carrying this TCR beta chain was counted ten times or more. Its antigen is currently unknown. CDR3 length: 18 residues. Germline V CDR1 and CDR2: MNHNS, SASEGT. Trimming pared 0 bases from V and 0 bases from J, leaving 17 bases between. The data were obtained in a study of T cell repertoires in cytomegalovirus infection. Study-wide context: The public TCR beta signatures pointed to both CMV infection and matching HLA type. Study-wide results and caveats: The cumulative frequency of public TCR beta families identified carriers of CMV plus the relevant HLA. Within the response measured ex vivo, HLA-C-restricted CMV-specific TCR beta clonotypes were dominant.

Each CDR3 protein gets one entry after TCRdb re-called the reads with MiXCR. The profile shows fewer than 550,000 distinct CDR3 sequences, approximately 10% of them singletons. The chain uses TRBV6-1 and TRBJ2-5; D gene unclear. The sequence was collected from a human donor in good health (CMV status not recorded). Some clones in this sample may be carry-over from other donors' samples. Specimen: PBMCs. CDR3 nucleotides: TGTGCCAGCAGTGAAGCCAGAAGGGCGACCTGGTACCAAGAGACCCAGTACTTC. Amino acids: CASSEARRATWYQETQYF.